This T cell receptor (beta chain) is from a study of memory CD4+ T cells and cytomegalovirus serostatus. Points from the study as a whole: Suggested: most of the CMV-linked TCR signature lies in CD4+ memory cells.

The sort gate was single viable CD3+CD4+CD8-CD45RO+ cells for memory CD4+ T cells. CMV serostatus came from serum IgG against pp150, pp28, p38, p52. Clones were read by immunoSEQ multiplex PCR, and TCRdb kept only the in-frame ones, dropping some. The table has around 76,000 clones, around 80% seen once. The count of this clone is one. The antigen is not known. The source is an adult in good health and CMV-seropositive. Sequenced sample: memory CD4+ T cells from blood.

The CDR3 region is CASSLEGGGLETQYF. The CDR3 nucleotides read TGTGCCAGCAGCTTAGAAGGGGGAGGGCTAGAGACCCAGTACTTC. V usage is TRBV7-2 and J usage is TRBJ2-5; D might be TRBD2 (7 bases). Germline V gives CDR1 SGHTA, CDR2 FQGNSA. CDR3 size: 15 residues. V was clipped by 1 base and J by 4 bases, with 13 bases between them.